This TCR beta chain was identified during a study of CD8 T cells in Susac syndrome. RNA in amounts of roughly 0.5 to 1 ug was reverse transcribed with random hexamers. From the immunoSEQ multiplex PCR reads, TCRdb called clonotypes with MiXCR, one entry per CDR3 protein. The sample holds around 130,000 distinct CDR3 sequences, less than 95% seen once. The CDR3 consists of 13 residues. V was pared by 6 bases and J by 1 base, with 9 bases between. The rearrangement joins TRBV12-3 or TRBV12-4 to TRBJ1-1; D is ambiguous. Sequencing input: CD4+ T cells from PBMCs. This receptor was obtained from a human donor with multiple sclerosis. CDR3 nucleotides: TGTGCCAGCAGCTACCCCAAGAACACTGAAGCTTTCTTT. Protein: CASSYPKNTEAFF.